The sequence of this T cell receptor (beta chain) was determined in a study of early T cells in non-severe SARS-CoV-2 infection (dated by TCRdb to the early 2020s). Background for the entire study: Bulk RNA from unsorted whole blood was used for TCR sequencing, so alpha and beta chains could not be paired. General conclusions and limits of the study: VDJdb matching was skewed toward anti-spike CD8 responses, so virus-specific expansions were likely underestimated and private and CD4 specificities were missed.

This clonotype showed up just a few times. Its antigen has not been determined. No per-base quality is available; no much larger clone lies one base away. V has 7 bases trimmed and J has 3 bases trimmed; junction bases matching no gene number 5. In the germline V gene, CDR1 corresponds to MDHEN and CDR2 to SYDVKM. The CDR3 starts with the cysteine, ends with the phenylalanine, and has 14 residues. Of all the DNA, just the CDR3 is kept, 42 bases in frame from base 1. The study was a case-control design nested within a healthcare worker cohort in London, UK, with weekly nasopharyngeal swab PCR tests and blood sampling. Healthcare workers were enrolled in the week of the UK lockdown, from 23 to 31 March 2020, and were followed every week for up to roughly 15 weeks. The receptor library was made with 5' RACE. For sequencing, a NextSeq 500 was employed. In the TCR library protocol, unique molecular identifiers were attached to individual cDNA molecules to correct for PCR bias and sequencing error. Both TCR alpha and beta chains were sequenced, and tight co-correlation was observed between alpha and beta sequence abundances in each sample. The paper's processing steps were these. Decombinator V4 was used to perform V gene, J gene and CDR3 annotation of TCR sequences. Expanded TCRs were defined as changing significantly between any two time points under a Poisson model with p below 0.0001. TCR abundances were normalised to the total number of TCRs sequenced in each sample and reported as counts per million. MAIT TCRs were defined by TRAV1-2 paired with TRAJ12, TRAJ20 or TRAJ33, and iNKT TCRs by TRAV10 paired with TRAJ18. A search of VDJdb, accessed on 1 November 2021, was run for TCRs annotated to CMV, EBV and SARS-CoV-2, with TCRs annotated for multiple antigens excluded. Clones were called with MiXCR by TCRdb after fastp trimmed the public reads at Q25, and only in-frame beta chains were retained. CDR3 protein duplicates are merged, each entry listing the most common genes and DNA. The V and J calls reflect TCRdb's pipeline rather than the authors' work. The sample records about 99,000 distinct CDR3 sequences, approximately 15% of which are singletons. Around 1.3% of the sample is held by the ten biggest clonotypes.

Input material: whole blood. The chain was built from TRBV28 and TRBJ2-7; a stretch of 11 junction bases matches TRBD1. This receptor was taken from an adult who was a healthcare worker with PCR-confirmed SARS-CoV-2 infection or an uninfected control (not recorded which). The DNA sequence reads TGTGCCAGCAAATGGGGACAGGGGGACTACGAGCAGTACTTC. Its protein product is CASKWGQGDYEQYF.